This TCR beta chain was identified during a study of cytomegalovirus exposure and HLA in healthy donors. Study-wide results and limits: Evidence from a later analysis indicated that most CMV-associated TCR beta chains looked HLA-restricted.

About this clone itself: Its antigen is unidentified.

PCR primers comprised 60 Vbeta and 13 Jbeta primers. Libraries were prepared by immunoSEQ multiplex PCR; TCRdb keeps only in-frame clonotypes and omits some of them. The sample lists 90,000 to 150,000 clones; roughly 60% were seen once. Germline V lookup: CDR1 MNHEY, CDR2 SVGAGI. The CDR3 consists of 15 residues. J lost 4 bases, V lost 5 bases, and 7 bases had no gene match. The sequencing input was PBMCs. The J gene is TRBJ1-4, the V gene TRBV6-5; 7 bases align to TRBD1. The sequence was obtained from a man in his forties in good health and CMV-seropositive. The CDR3 sequence is CASSPQGPHNEKLFF. CDR3 sequence (DNA): TGTGCCAGCAGTCCACAGGGGCCTCATAATGAAAAACTGTTTTTT.